This TCR beta chain originates from a study of TIL therapy for anti-PD-1-resistant metastatic lung cancer. Across the whole study: Patients then received nivolumab; progressors got lymphodepletion, TIL and IL-2.

Documented time point: pre-treatment sample, taken before nivolumab and TIL therapy. Enrollment ran from late 2017 to January 2020. Sequencing used immunoSEQ v3. Generated by immunoSEQ multiplex PCR, the TCRdb table keeps only in-frame clones and is missing some. This sample has over 15,000 clones, with roughly 72% found just once. This material consisted of blood, taken at baseline. The TCR comes from a person aged 25-80 years with non-small cell lung cancer.

The CDR3 DNA sequence: TGTGCCAGCAGTTACCCCGATCTAGCCTACGAGCAGTACTTC. Protein product: CASSYPDLAYEQYF. The chain joins TRBV6-6 to TRBJ2-7; D remains ambiguous. This CDR3 is built from 14 residues. CDR1 and CDR2 from the germline V gene are MNHNY and SVGAGI (reference sequence). Between the trimmed V and J ends, which lost 2 bases and 2 bases, there was a span of 10 bases.